One and the same sample provided the 32 T cell receptor beta chains below, sequenced in a study of T cells expressing NK-cell markers. TCRdb re-called the 5' RACE reads; every CDR3 protein appears as one record, without DNA. Its clone listing holds some 500,000 distinct CDR3 sequences. The sample taken for sequencing was blood T cells: a sorted CD56 or NKG2C T cell subset, CD4+ or CD8+ T cells, or bulk PBMC T cells (not recorded which). These receptors came from a woman aged 50 to 60 in good health.

This CDR3 is CATSDSGAAHNEQFF. V is TRBV24-1 and J is TRBJ2-1. Germline CDR1 is KGHDR and CDR2 is SFDVKD. The CDR3 totals 15 residues.

The chain couples TRBV29-1 to TRBJ1-1. The germline V gene has CDR1 SQVTM and CDR2 ANQGSEA. The CDR3 is made up of 12 amino acids. CDR3 residues: CSVNKGNTEAFF.

The genes are TRBV7-9 and TRBJ2-5; TCRdb's D call, TRBD1, is unchecked because there is no DNA. Germline V gene sequence: CDR1 SEHNR, CDR2 FQNEAQ (reference sequence). The CDR3 sequence is 15 residues long. The CDR3: CASSKDRVTRETQYF.

This chain uses TRBV5-1 with TRBJ2-1; TCRdb indicates TRBD2, and absent DNA this call remains unverified. The CDR3 extends over 12 amino acids. Germline V gene lookup returns CDR1 SGHRS and CDR2 YFSETQ. The CDR3 region is CASNERPNEQFF.

The chain uses TRBV7-9 and TRBJ2-3; TCRdb gives TRBD1 as the D gene, but with no DNA this cannot be confirmed. The germline gives CDR1 SEHNR, CDR2 FQNEAQ (reference sequence). This CDR3 contains 16 residues. CDR3 residues: CASSSQGYSTTDTQYF.

The V call is TRBV24-1, the J call TRBJ2-1; with no DNA, the TCRdb D assignment of TRBD2 cannot be verified. Germline V CDR1 and CDR2: KGHDR, SFDVKD. The CDR3 loop spans 16 amino acids. CDR3 region: CATSDLGLAGVREQFF.

The V call is TRBV24-1, the J call TRBJ2-1; the D gene TCRdb calls, TRBD2, cannot be checked with no DNA. Germline loops: CDR1 KGHDR, CDR2 SFDVKD. CDR3 length: 15 residues. The CDR3 sequence: CATSPRTSVNNEQFF.

The V gene is TRBV7-9, the J gene TRBJ2-5; as DNA is missing, the TRBD2 call by TCRdb cannot be tested. In germline, CDR1 is SEHNR, CDR2 FQNEAQ (reference sequence). The CDR3 spans 11 residues. The CDR3 reads CVGRRGETQYF.

The chain recombines TRBV7-9 with TRBJ2-1; TCRdb's D gene call, TRBD2, goes unchecked for lack of DNA. CDR1 is SEHNR, CDR2 FQNEAQ, per germline (reference sequence). The CDR3 contains 21 residues. The CDR3 here is CASSFGSLGLADSRLHNEQFF.

The chain couples TRBV24-1 to TRBJ2-2. Per the germline V gene, CDR1 is KGHDR and CDR2 is SFDVKD. CDR3 length: 15 amino acids. CDR3 in amino acids: CATSDSFGHTGELFF.

The chain has TRBV7-9 and TRBJ1-2; TCRdb's D gene call, TRBD1, goes unchecked for lack of DNA. Germline CDR1 is SEHNR and CDR2 is FQNEAQ (reference sequence). The CDR3 is 16 residues long. The chain's CDR3 is CASSSQVGQGIGGYTF.

Here the CDR3 reads CASRQGGAPAGYTF. The chain uses TRBV6-1 and TRBJ1-2; the D gene TCRdb calls, TRBD1, cannot be checked with no DNA. The CDR3 is 14 residues long. Germline CDR1 MNHNS, CDR2 SASEGT.

V gene TRBV11-3 combines with J gene TRBJ2-1. The CDR3 runs 12 residues. Germline V gene data show CDR1 as SGHNT and CDR2 as YENEEA. CDR3: CASSPYEYEQFF.

J is TRBJ2-3 and V is TRBV11-3; TCRdb's D gene call, TRBD1, goes unchecked for lack of DNA. The CDR3 has 15 residues. CDR1 SGHNT and CDR2 YENEEA come from the germline V gene. The CDR3 sequence is CASSLGQGGTDTQYF.

This CDR3 reads CASSPPPWAEGSTDTQYF. This chain joins TRBV12-3 or TRBV12-4 and TRBJ2-3; without DNA, the TCRdb call of TRBD2 cannot be checked. CDR3 size: 18 residues.

The chain carries TRBV20-1 and TRBJ2-2; TCRdb picks TRBD1, but there is no DNA to check that call. The germline V gene has CDR1 DFQATT and CDR2 SNEGSKA (reference sequence). The CDR3 is made up of 14 amino acids. Here the CDR3 reads CSASLSRTTGELFF.

The V gene is TRBV2, the J gene TRBJ1-5; lacking DNA, the TRBD1 call made by TCRdb goes unchecked. Germline CDR1 is SNHLY and CDR2 is FYNNEI. The CDR3 length is 15 residues. The CDR3 loop is CASRSTGIGDQPQHF.

The CDR3 is CSAKGQGVREQFF. The V gene is TRBV20-1, the J gene TRBJ2-1; absent DNA, TCRdb's TRBD1 call cannot be checked. CDR1 and CDR2 (germline): DFQATT, SNEGSKA (reference sequence). This CDR3 contains 13 residues.

J is TRBJ2-3 and V is TRBV6-5; TCRdb designates TRBD1, a call that cannot be tested without DNA. Germline V gene sequence: CDR1 MNHEY, CDR2 SVGAGI. This CDR3 is 14 amino acids long. This CDR3 is CASSYRSGWDTQYF.

The chain joins TRBV2 to TRBJ1-3. From germline, CDR1 is SNHLY and CDR2 FYNNEI. The CDR3 is made up of 15 amino acids. This CDR3 reads CASSATGVPGNTIYF. The whole variable domain, filled in from reference TRBV2 and TRBJ1-3, reads EPEVTQTPSHQVTQMGQEVILRCVPISNHLYFYWYRQILGQKVEFLVSFYNNEISEKSEIFDDQFSVERPDGSNFTLKIRSTKLEDSAMYFCASSATGVPGNTIYFGEGSWLTVV.

CDR3 loop: CASSPFRGYEQYF. V is TRBV7-9 and J is TRBJ2-7; there is no DNA to check the TCRdb D call of TRBD1. The length of the CDR3 is 13 residues. The germline V gene encodes CDR1 SEHNR and CDR2 FQNEAQ (reference sequence).

This rearrangement joins TRBV5-1 to TRBJ1-6; TCRdb outputs TRBD1, but without DNA this stays unchecked. CDR1 is SGHRS, CDR2 YFSETQ, per germline. This CDR3 spans 14 amino acids. The CDR3 is CASSLGRENSPLHF.

J is TRBJ1-1 and V is TRBV7-9. CDR1 and CDR2 from the germline V gene are SEHNR and FQNEAQ (reference sequence). The CDR3 is made up of 15 amino acids. The CDR3 loop is CASSLEGVRNTEAFF.

The chain recombines TRBV14 with TRBJ2-1. Germline CDR1 and CDR2: SGHDN and FVKESK. The CDR3 covers 14 residues. This CDR3 reads CASSQETTIGVQFF.

V is TRBV27 and J is TRBJ1-6; TCRdb calls TRBD1, which cannot be checked without DNA. In germline, CDR1 is MNHEY, CDR2 SMNVEV (reference sequence). This CDR3 spans 18 amino acids. The CDR3 protein is CASSLISPGQGAPVSLHF.

This chain uses TRBV18 with TRBJ2-2; TCRdb indicates TRBD2, and absent DNA this call remains unverified. Germline V lookup: CDR1 KGHSH, CDR2 LQKENI. This CDR3 has 17 residues. This CDR3 reads CASSLFRLAENTGELFF.

This chain joins TRBV18 and TRBJ1-2. The germline V gene encodes CDR1 KGHSH and CDR2 LQKENI. This CDR3 comprises 15 residues. The CDR3 is CASSIQALSNYGYTF.

The V and J genes are TRBV4-1 and TRBJ2-3. CDR1 is MGHRA and CDR2 is YSYEKL in the germline V gene. The CDR3 is 14 amino acids. CDR3 sequence reads: CASSQGPAGDTQYF.

The rearrangement joins TRBV28 to TRBJ2-7. Germline V gene sequence: CDR1 MDHEN, CDR2 SYDVKM. CDR3 size: 14 residues. The CDR3 spells CASSLLGDTYEQYF.

The chain carries TRBV5-6 and TRBJ1-1; TCRdb proposes TRBD1, but this gene call is untestable without DNA. The CDR3 contains 15 residues. Germline V CDR1 and CDR2: SGHDT, YYEEEE. CDR3 in amino acids: CASSLLRGMNTEAFF. Looking up the rest from reference TRBV5-6 and TRBJ1-1 gives the full variable domain: DAGVTQSPTHLIKTRGQQVTLRCSPKSGHDTVSWYQQALGQGPQFIFQYYEEEERQRGNFPDRFSGHQFPNYSSELNVNALLLGDSALYLCASSLLRGMNTEAFFGQGTRLTVV.

The chain combines TRBV3-1 with TRBJ1-1; the D call from TCRdb, TRBD1, cannot be confirmed without DNA. The germline gives CDR1 LGHDT, CDR2 YNNKEL (reference sequence). This CDR3 has 13 residues. The chain's CDR3 is CASSQGGGASAFF. Full variable domain (remainder filled in from reference TRBV3-1 and TRBJ1-1): DTAVSQTPKYLVTQMGNDKSIKCEQNLGHDTMYWYKQDSKKFLKIMFSYNNKELIINETVPNRFSPKSPDKAHLNLHINSLELGDSAVYFCASSQGGGASAFFGQGTRLTVV.

The rearrangement links TRBV20-1 to TRBJ1-6. Germline CDR1 DFQATT, CDR2 SNEGSKA (reference sequence). This CDR3 has 16 amino acids. The CDR3 loop reads CSARGSGRSYNSPLHF.